This paragraph reports one T cell receptor beta chain. The data were taken from a study of blood T cells in healthy people across ages. The germline gives CDR1 SGHTA, CDR2 FQGNSA. Trimming took 1 base from V and 4 from J, leaving 14 bases between them. The CDR3 has 16 amino acids. It was with a sample-barcoded 5' primer and a J-beta primer mix that a second PCR of about 7 to 12 cycles was run. TCRdb ran MiXCR on the 5' RACE reads and lists one entry per CDR3 protein. This sample has over a million distinct CDR3 sequences, with 45% to 70% found just once. Each donor was a healthy Caucasian individual from Russia, aged roughly 6 to 90.

Sequenced material: blood. The chain recombines TRBV7-2 with TRBJ2-1; D might be TRBD1 (6 bases). This TCR came from a man between 18 and 35 years old in good health. CDR3 in amino acids: CASSLGPDRRYNEQFF. The CDR3 bases are TGTGCCAGCAGCTTAGGGCCGGACAGAAGATACAATGAGCAGTTCTTC.